This TCR beta chain was recorded in a study of cytomegalovirus exposure and HLA in healthy donors. Whole-study results and caveats: About 87% or about 30% of the time was how often most TCR beta V segments were productive, according to an earlier analysis. The authors enumerated around 150 TCR beta chains as linked to cytomegalovirus. The classifier reportedly diagnosed cytomegalovirus status with high specificity and sensitivity. A later analysis showed that HLA-associated TCR beta chains had undergone more clonal expansion than equally common others.

PCR primers comprised 60 Vbeta and 13 Jbeta primers. Here immunoSEQ multiplex PCR was the method, and the copy in TCRdb shows in-frame clones only, minus some. In the table there are 85,000 to 120,000 clones, approximately 77% of which are singletons. This clone was observed many times. Antigen specificity is unknown. CDR1 SNHLY and CDR2 FYNNEI come from the germline V gene. V gave up 7 bases and J gave up 5 bases; unmatched junction bases: 9. This CDR3 contains 15 residues. The TCR was taken from a male donor in good health and CMV-seropositive. Source material: PBMCs. The chain has TRBV2 and TRBJ1-4; 8 bases align to TRBD1. This CDR3 reads CASIRDRNRNEKLFF. CDR3 in DNA: TGTGCCAGCATCCGGGACAGGAATCGAAATGAAAAACTGTTTTTT.